This T cell receptor beta chain was identified in a study of control samples from healthy donors and cancer patients. Trimming removed 6 bases from V and 0 bases from J, with 20 bases in between. The CDR3 sequence is 17 residues long. Germline CDR1 MDHEN, CDR2 SYDVKM. In this sample, this clone turned up a few times. Assay: immunoSEQ multiplex PCR; the TCRdb copy retains only in-frame clones and omits some. The repertoire holds around 250,000 clones, with roughly 82% as singletons. This chain connects TRBV28 to TRBJ1-2; no firm D call. Sequencing was performed on PBMCs. This clonotype was sampled from a woman aged 55-69 years with lung cancer. The CDR3 nucleotides are TGTGCCAGCAGCCCGCCTCCATGGCAGCTAGCTAACTATGGCTACACCTTC. Its translation is CASSPPPWQLANYGYTF.